The clone carrying this TCR beta chain was detected many times. Its antigen is still unknown. These data belong to a study of T-cell reconstitution after alpha-beta-depleted transplantation in children. General observations from the study: Several hundred rapidly expanded clones from non-depleted graft cells reportedly supplied alpha-beta T cells about two months post-transplant. T-cell counts and diversity were attributed mostly to newly produced T cells one year after transplant. Surviving recipient T cells and thymic progenitors accounted for the high day-60 TCRbeta diversity observed in some patients.

Unique molecular identifiers were used in preparing the TCRbeta library. TCRdb fed the PCR reads into MiXCR, producing one record per CDR3 protein. This sample has approximately 290,000 distinct CDR3 sequences, with approximately 10% found just once. Germline V lookup: CDR1 KGHDR, CDR2 SFDVKD. V lost 5 bases and J 0 bases, leaving 13 bases between the germline ends. The CDR3 has 17 amino acids. Sequencing was performed on peripheral blood, taken 180 days after TCRalphabeta/CD19-depleted stem cell transplant. This receptor was taken from a male patient aged 2-9 years who had a stem cell transplant for chronic granulomatous disease, so the T cells may come from the graft donor. The chain uses TRBV24-1 and TRBJ2-6, with D maybe TRBD2 (7 bases). CDR3 sequence reads: CATSGAGDYSGANVLTF. In DNA, the CDR3 is TGTGCCACCAGTGGGGCAGGGGACTACTCTGGGGCCAACGTCCTGACTTTC.